The clone carrying this T cell receptor (beta chain) was detected ten times or more. The antigen remains unidentified. Making the TCR beta libraries involved quantitative 5'-RACE with molecular barcodes. TCRdb reanalysed the 5' RACE reads using MiXCR and keeps one entry per CDR3 protein. This table holds approximately 520,000 distinct CDR3 sequences, over 4% found once. Germline loops: CDR1 MNHEY, CDR2 SVGEGT. The CDR3 length is 12 residues. Between the trimmed V and J ends, which lost 2 bases and 7 bases, there was a span of 8 bases. These data belong to a study of CD8 T cells in ankylosing spondylitis. Study conclusions and caveats: Before this, some motif variants had been reported in reactive arthritis synovial fluid and blood. For ankylosing spondylitis blood, a TCR beta motif of 7 or 8 highly homologous variants appeared characteristic. Significant enrichment of disease-linked clones was reported in matched ankylosing spondylitis synovial fluid.

The chain links TRBV6-2 or TRBV6-3 to TRBJ1-1; tentatively, D is TRBD1 (5 bases). This sequence was found in a male donor with ankylosing spondylitis. The sample taken for sequencing was blood, either unsorted or a sorted T cell fraction (not recorded which). The CDR3 region has the DNA TGTGCCAGCAGTTACCCCAGGGATGAAGCTTTCTTT. It translates to CASSYPRDEAFF.